This T cell receptor (beta chain) emerged from a study of blood T cell repertoires in COVID-19. V was pared by 5 bases and J by 7 bases, with 4 bases of the junction left unmatched. Germline assignment: CDR1 LNHDA and CDR2 SQIVND (reference sequence). The CDR3 extends over 15 amino acids. Assay used: immunoSEQ multiplex PCR; TCRdb lists only in-frame clones, some missing. The sample lists 150,000 to 200,000 clones; approximately 80% were seen once. V is TRBV19 and J is TRBJ1-6, with TRBD1 identical over 11 bases. The TCR comes from a woman aged 45 to 65 with active or convalescent COVID-19. The source material was peripheral blood. The CDR3 is CASSPGTGGNSPLHF. In DNA, the CDR3 is TGTGCCAGTAGTCCGGGGACAGGGGGAAATTCACCCCTCCACTTT.